The 8 T cell receptor beta chains presented below share a single source sample, sequenced in a study of shared T cell receptors in the human thymus. Profiling relied on immunoSEQ multiplex PCR, and the TCRdb table lists in-frame clones only, not all of them. The table records about 730,000 clones, around 85% of them present only once. A further study also used this sample, focusing on human thymus T cells.

The sample was thymocytes. All receptors derive from a girl under three years old with a congenital heart defect.

The chain links TRBV9 to TRBJ2-2; 11 bases agree with TRBD2. J was trimmed by 4 bases and V by 5 bases; bases with no gene match: 7. The CDR3 contains 16 residues. The germline V gene encodes CDR1 SGDLS and CDR2 YYNGEE. In DNA form, the CDR3 reads TGTGCCAGCAGTAGAGGGACTAGCGGTATCACCGGGGAGCTGTTTTTT. Translating gives CASSRGTSGITGELFF.

The V gene is TRBV15, the J gene TRBJ1-4, with D perhaps TRBD1 (6 bases). CDR3 size: 16 residues. Germline values: CDR1 LNHNV, CDR2 YYDKDF (reference sequence). V was pared by 4 bases and J by 8 bases, with 20 bases between. This chain's CDR3 is CATSTQGPTQEEKLFF. The CDR3 DNA is TGTGCCACCAGCACCCAGGGGCCTACCCAGGAAGAAAAACTGTTTTTT.

The V gene is TRBV28, the J gene TRBJ2-2; perhaps TRBD2 as D (5 bases). This CDR3 has 14 amino acids. Germline CDR1 reads MDHEN; CDR2 reads SYDVKM. Trimming cost V 1 base and J 4 bases, with 7 bases left between them. The CDR3 DNA is TGTGCCAGCAGTTTATATGGGAGCACCGGGGAGCTGTTTTTT. This codes for CASSLYGSTGELFF.

This chain connects TRBV20-1 to TRBJ1-2, with D unclear. CDR1 is DFQATT and CDR2 is SNEGSKA in the germline V gene (reference sequence). The CDR3 consists of 11 residues. Trimming left V 6 bases short and J 4 bases short, with 9 bases between. The CDR3 spells CSAKQSYGYTF. The CDR3 nucleotides are TGCAGTGCAAAACAGAGCTATGGCTACACCTTC.

The chain combines TRBV2 with TRBJ2-6; 7 bases map to TRBD1. V lost 3 bases and J lost 0; bases outside the gene matches: 5. The CDR3 is 17 residues long. Germline CDR1 and CDR2: SNHLY and FYNNEI. The CDR3 sequence: CASSDRGPSSGANVLTF. CDR3 in DNA: TGTGCCAGCAGTGATAGGGGGCCCAGCTCTGGGGCCAACGTCCTGACTTTC.

V is TRBV15 and J is TRBJ2-4; TRBD2 matches 8 bases. V gave up 9 bases and J gave up 2 bases; unmatched junction bases: 18. Germline-derived CDR1 and CDR2 are LNHNV and YYDKDF (reference sequence). This CDR3 contains 18 residues. The CDR3 sequence: CATNGKARRGGPKNIQYF. The CDR3 bases are TGTGCCACTAACGGGAAGGCCCGACGGGGGGGCCCCAAAAACATTCAGTACTTC.

The chain links TRBV5-4 to TRBJ2-3; a possible D gene is TRBD2 (6 bases). V lost 0 bases and J lost 1, with 9 bases in between. The germline gives CDR1 SGHNT, CDR2 YYREEE (reference sequence). The CDR3 extends over 15 amino acids. The CDR3 nucleotides are TGTGCCAGCAGCTTGGGTCCGGGGGGCACAGATACGCAGTATTTT. It translates to CASSLGPGGTDTQYF.

V is TRBV27 and J is TRBJ1-4, with D perhaps TRBD1 (5 bases). Germline V gives CDR1 MNHEY, CDR2 SMNVEV (reference sequence). Trimming left V 7 bases short and J 7 bases short, with 16 bases between. CDR3 length: 14 amino acids. CDR3 residues: CASMEPGGGEKLFF. The CDR3 DNA follows: TGTGCCAGCATGGAACCGGGGGGAGGTGAAAAACTGTTTTTT. The complete variable domain, with remaining parts taken from reference TRBV27 and TRBJ1-4, reads EAQVTQNPRYLITVTGKKLTVTCSQNMNHEYMSWYRQDPGLGLRQIYYSMNVEVTDKGDVPEGYKVSRKEKRNFPLILESPSPNQTSLYFCASMEPGGGEKLFFGSGTQLSVL.